The TCR beta chain under discussion was sequenced for a study of T-cell memory formation after mild COVID-19. Findings and caveats of the study: Later expanders leaned CD4+, whereas day 15 to 85 contracting clones were balanced CD4/CD8. CD4+ contracting clones were mainly CM and EM; CD8+ ones, EMRA. Pre-infection memory showed some responding clones, and this suggested that cross-reactive memory joined.

Remarks on this clonotype: Its antigen remains unknown.

V lost 3 bases, J lost 5 bases, and 10 bases lay in between. The CDR3 sequence is 13 residues long. Germline loops: CDR1 SGHAT, CDR2 FQDESV (reference sequence). 5'RACE primed at constant segments yielded TCR alpha and TCR beta cDNA libraries bearing sample barcodes and UMIs. TCRdb processed the 5' RACE reads anew with MiXCR; each CDR3 protein has one entry. The sample consists of around 250,000 distinct CDR3 sequences, 15% of them appearing once. The rearrangement uses TRBV11-1 and TRBJ2-5; no clear D gene. Sequencing was done on a sample of PBMCs or a T cell subset sorted from them (not recorded which). This receptor was identified in an adult woman who had mild COVID-19 (a few samples of this study predate the infection). Cell type and time point are not known. This CDR3 is CASSFGVRETQYF. Here the CDR3 DNA reads TGTGCCAGCAGCTTTGGGGTCCGGGAGACCCAGTACTTC.